This TCR beta chain was observed in a study of shared clonotypes between healthy human individuals. Whole-study context: Each donor's CD4 naive and CD4 memory cells filled three plates apiece, CD8 naive two, and CD8 memory one. General study findings and limits: Clonotypes shared by all four sorted-subset donors had higher generation probabilities than non-shared clonotypes. Among the subsets, naive ones generally showed larger estimated richness than memory ones.

Of note for this clone: Its antigen is currently unknown. The same CDR3 can be traced to other DNA sequences in this sample.

The CDR3 extends over 13 amino acids. In germline, CDR1 is SGHTA, CDR2 FQGTGA. V lost 5 bases to trimming and J lost 8 bases; unmatched junction nucleotides: 1. Profiling relied on immunoSEQ multiplex PCR, and the TCRdb table lists in-frame clones only, not all of them. Of 980,000 or so clones listed, 76% are singletons. Splitting the CD4+ cells yielded a CD45RA+ naive subset and a CD45RA-negative memory subset. The chain employs TRBV7-3 and TRBJ1-6, with 9 bases aligning to TRBD1. The TCR was taken from a man between 18 and 29 years old in good health. Sequenced sample: memory CD4+ T cells sorted from blood. Subset in this sample: CD45RA-negative fraction. CDR3 coding DNA: TGTGCCAGCAGCCGGGACAGGGATTCACCCCTCCACTTT. Residues: CASSRDRDSPLHF. Filled out from reference TRBV7-3 and TRBJ1-6, the complete variable domain reads GAGVSQTPSNKVTEKGKYVELRCDPISGHTALYWYRQSLGQGPEFLIYFQGTGAADDSGLPNDRFFAVRPEGSVSTLKIQRTERGDSAVYLCASSRDRDSPLHFGNGTRLTVT.